This T cell receptor beta chain was captured by sequencing in a study of OX40 agonist ivuxolimab in advanced cancers. The data were produced by immunoSEQ multiplex PCR, yet TCRdb's version contains in-frame clones alone and is incomplete. This sample has tens of thousands of clones, with around 90% found just once. V lost 0 bases and J lost 4, with 15 bases in between. Germline V CDR1 and CDR2: LGHNA, YSLEER. The CDR3 consists of 16 residues. Overall study results and limits: Mean expanded clone counts were higher in CD8+ than CD4+ T cells. Partial responders dosed at 0.1-3.0 mg/kg displayed clonal expansion ranking among the lowest.

A note on this clone: The antigen is unknown.

The rearrangement uses TRBV4-3 and TRBJ1-2; D gene ambiguous. This clonotype originated in an adult with an advanced solid tumor such as melanoma, head and neck, liver or kidney cancer. The sequencing here drew on CD4+ or CD8+ T cells sorted from blood, taken in a trial of the OX40 agonist ivuxolimab. CDR3 in DNA: TGCGCCAGCAGCCAAGATACGGGGTACTCCGGCTATGGCTACACCTTC. Encoded protein: CASSQDTGYSGYGYTF.